The 19 T cell receptor beta chains below were found in one sample sequenced in a study of preoperative IRX-2 immunotherapy in early breast cancer. TCRdb keeps only in-frame clones here, not all; method: immunoSEQ multiplex PCR. The table shows approximately 24,000 clones, with approximately 75% occurring only once. Indicated treatment: preoperative locoregional IRX-2 cytokine immunotherapy. Sequenced here: lymph node tissue, sampled after IRX-2 immunotherapy. The receptors come from a human donor with breast cancer.

This rearrangement joins TRBV7-5 to TRBJ1-4; the table calls TRBD1, which could not be checked here. TRBV7-5 is a listed pseudogene. The CDR3 has 15 residues. The CDR3 loop is CASSRDRGRLEKLFF. CDR3 sequence (DNA): TGTGCCAGCAGCCGGGACAGGGGGCGGCTAGAAAAACTGTTTTTT.

The V and J genes are TRBV15 and TRBJ1-2; 7 positions match TRBD1. Germline CDR1 LNHNV, CDR2 YYDKDF (reference sequence). V dropped 6 bases and J dropped 3; count of bases not matched to a gene: 10. The length of the CDR3 is 15 residues. The CDR3 DNA follows: TGTGCCACCAGGATCGACAGGGACTTCCACTATGGCTACACCTTC. Protein sequence: CATRIDRDFHYGYTF.

The rearrangement uses TRBV30 and TRBJ1-5; D is uncertain. The CDR3 extends over 14 amino acids. The V gene's germline CDR1 is GTSNPN and CDR2 SVGIG (reference sequence). Trimming cost V 3 bases and J 0 bases, with 9 bases left between them. The CDR3 nucleotides read TGTGCCTGGAGAACACTTAATAGCAATCAGCCCCAGCATTTT. Protein sequence: CAWRTLNSNQPQHF. Full variable domain (rest looked up from reference TRBV30 and TRBJ1-5): SQTIHQWPATLVQPVGSPLSLECTVEGTSNPNLYWYRQAAGRGLQLLFYSVGIGQISSEVPQNLSASRPQDRQFILSSKKLLLSDSGFYLCAWRTLNSNQPQHFGDGTRLSIL.

The rearrangement joins TRBV10-3 to TRBJ1-2; possible D gene TRBD1, 5 bases. This CDR3 is 15 amino acids long. CDR1 is ENHRY and CDR2 is SYGVKD in the germline V gene. Trimming took off 0 bases at V and 2 bases at J, with 10 bases between the two ends. CDR3 in amino acids: CAISESQTANYGYTF. In nucleotides, the CDR3 is TGTGCCATCAGTGAGTCGCAGACAGCCAACTATGGCTACACCTTC.

The J gene is TRBJ2-3, the V gene TRBV6-8, with TRBD1 as a possible D gene (7 bases). Germline CDR1 reads MNHGY; CDR2 reads SAAAGT. This CDR3 is 13 amino acids long. Trimming removed 8 bases at V and 3 bases at J, with 12 bases between. This CDR3 is CASRAGGTDTQYF. The CDR3 bases are TGTGCCAGCCGGGCAGGGGGGACAGATACGCAGTATTTT.

The chain couples TRBV25-1 to TRBJ1-1; D ambiguous. Trimming removed 2 bases at V and 0 bases at J, with 16 bases between. Germline loops: CDR1 MGHDK, CDR2 SYGVNS. The CDR3 is made up of 17 amino acids. CDR3 amino acids: CASSEGISTVMNTEAFF. CDR3 coding DNA: TGTGCCAGCAGTGAAGGCATTTCCACGGTCATGAACACTGAAGCTTTCTTT.

This clone was seen only a few times. This chain connects TRBV6-8 to TRBJ1-4; TRBD1 agrees at 7 bases. This CDR3 contains 16 residues. Per germline, CDR1 MNHGY and CDR2 SAAAGT. The trim removed 5 bases at V and 3 bases at J, leaving 9 bases unmatched. CDR3 sequence reads: CASSNRQGWANEKLFF. In DNA form, the CDR3 reads TGTGCCAGCAGTAACCGACAGGGATGGGCTAATGAAAAACTGTTTTTT.

The chain employs TRBV19 and TRBJ2-2; TRBD1 agrees at 7 bases. Germline-derived CDR1 and CDR2 are LNHDA and SQIVND (reference sequence). The CDR3 length is 15 residues. V trimming: 2 bases; J trimming: 3 bases; junction bases outside the gene matches: 3. DNA of the CDR3: TGTGCCAGTAGTATAACAGGGGTTTACACCGGGGAGCTGTTTTTT. Translation: CASSITGVYTGELFF. Full variable domain (outside the CDR3, taken from reference TRBV19 and TRBJ2-2): DGGITQSPKYLFRKEGQNVTLSCEQNLNHDAMYWYRQDPGQGLRLIYYSQIVNDFQKGDIAEGYSVSREKKESFPLTVTSAQKNPTAFYLCASSITGVYTGELFFGEGSRLTVL.

CDR3 nucleotides: TGTGCCAGCTCACCAGATCGGGAAAAACTGTTTTTT. It yields the protein CASSPDREKLFF. The chain recombines TRBV18 with TRBJ1-4, with D unresolved. The CDR3 is 12 residues long. The V gene lost 2 bases and the J gene lost 8 bases, with 6 bases spanning the gap. Germline V gene data show CDR1 as KGHSH and CDR2 as LQKENI.

This chain joins TRBV15 and TRBJ2-7; 12 positions match TRBD1. The CDR3 extends over 16 amino acids. Germline-derived CDR1 and CDR2 are LNHNV and YYDKDF (reference sequence). J gave up 7 bases and V 0 bases, and 7 bases lay outside the gene matches. CDR3 DNA sequence: TGTGCCACCAGCAGAGATTTCGGGACAGGGGGCCGTGAGCAGTACTTC. Translation gives CATSRDFGTGGREQYF.

The chain carries TRBV6-8 and TRBJ2-7; D tentatively reads TRBD1 or TRBD2 (5 bases each). CDR3 size: 13 residues. Germline CDR1 and CDR2: MNHGY and SAAAGT. The V end was cut by 10 bases, the J end by 5 bases, with 18 bases between. The CDR3 DNA reads as TGTGCCATCAGAGGGGTCGGGTCGGACGAGCAGTACGTC. Translation: CAIRGVGSDEQYV.

The rearrangement links TRBV6-8 to TRBJ2-7; 8 positions agree with TRBD1. From germline, CDR1 is MNHGY and CDR2 SAAAGT. The CDR3 is made up of 14 amino acids. After removal of 6 bases from V and 4 bases from J, the junction contained 8 bases not matched to a gene. CDR3 DNA: TGTGCCAGCAGCCTGACAGGGGCCCGATACGAGCAGTACGTC. This sequence encodes CASSLTGARYEQYV.

J is TRBJ2-2 and V is TRBV18, with D perhaps TRBD2 (6 bases). The germline gives CDR1 KGHSH, CDR2 LQKENI. CDR3 size: 14 residues. With 1 base removed from V and 5 bases from J, the gap between germline ends came to 8 bases. The CDR3 DNA reads TGTGCCAGCTCACCACGCGGGGATACCGGGGAGCTGTTTTTT. Protein: CASSPRGDTGELFF.

The chain joins TRBV5-1 to TRBJ2-1; TRBD2 matches 7 bases. V was clipped by 0 bases and J by 4 bases; unmatched bases: 1. This CDR3 has 14 residues. Germline V gene data show CDR1 as SGHRS and CDR2 as YFSETQ. Written as DNA, the CDR3 is TGCGCCAGCAGCTTGGGGACTAGTTACAATGAGCAGTTCTTC. Amino acids: CASSLGTSYNEQFF.

This chain connects TRBV30 to TRBJ1-3; D is perhaps TRBD1 (6 bases). This CDR3 comprises 16 residues. Per germline, CDR1 GTSNPN and CDR2 SVGIG (reference sequence). Trimming shortened V by 0 bases and J by 0 bases, and 12 bases separated the two germline ends. CDR3: CAWSVPGAYSGNTIYF. The DNA of the CDR3 is TGTGCCTGGAGTGTCCCGGGGGCCTACTCTGGAAACACCATATATTTT.

This rearrangement joins TRBV10-3 to TRBJ1-5; tentatively, D is TRBD1 (6 bases). The germline V gene has CDR1 ENHRY and CDR2 SYGVKD. The CDR3 has 17 residues. The V gene lost 2 bases and the J gene lost 4 bases, with 18 bases spanning the gap. CDR3 in amino acids: CAISERPSDSGNQPQHF. The CDR3 coding sequence is TGTGCCATCAGTGAGAGACCCTCGGACAGCGGGAATCAGCCCCAGCATTTT.

The table lists this clone with a few counts. The chain is built from TRBV18 and TRBJ1-1, with D maybe TRBD1 (5 bases). The CDR3 consists of 13 residues. Germline V gene lookup returns CDR1 KGHSH and CDR2 LQKENI. V was cut by 1 base and J by 3 bases, with 6 bases left in between. CDR3 region: CASSPLRDTEAFF. The CDR3 DNA sequence: TGTGCCAGCTCACCACTCAGGGACACTGAAGCTTTCTTT.

DNA for the CDR3: TGTGCCAGCAGCTTAAGTACAGGGGTTGGAAACACCATATATTTT. This codes for CASSLSTGVGNTIYF. The chain employs TRBV7-5 and TRBJ1-3; the listed D gene, TRBD1, was not tested against the DNA. TRBV7-5 constitutes a pseudogene. The CDR3 length is 15 residues.

The chain links TRBV5-1 to TRBJ2-2; a weak D match, TRBD1 (6 bases). This CDR3 is built from 14 residues. Germline values: CDR1 SGHRS, CDR2 YFSETQ. Trimming took off 4 bases at V and 1 base at J, with 8 bases between the two ends. DNA for the CDR3: TGCGCCAGCAGCAGGGACATGAACACCGGGGAGCTGTTTTTT. Translated, it gives CASSRDMNTGELFF.